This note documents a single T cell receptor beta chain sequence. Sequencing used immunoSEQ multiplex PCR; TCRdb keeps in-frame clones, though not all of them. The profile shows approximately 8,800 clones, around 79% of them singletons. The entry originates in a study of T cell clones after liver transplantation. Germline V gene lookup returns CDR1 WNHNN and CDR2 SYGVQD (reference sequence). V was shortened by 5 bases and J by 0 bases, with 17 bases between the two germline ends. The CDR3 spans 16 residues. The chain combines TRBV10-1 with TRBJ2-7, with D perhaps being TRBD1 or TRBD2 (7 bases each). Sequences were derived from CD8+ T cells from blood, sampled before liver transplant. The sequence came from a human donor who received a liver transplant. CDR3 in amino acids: CASSSSQGGSSYEQYF. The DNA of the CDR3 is TGCGCCAGCAGTTCTAGCCAGGGGGGGAGCTCCTACGAGCAGTACTTC.